Listed below are T cell receptor beta chains from one sample, sequenced in a study of CD8 T cells in Susac syndrome. MiXCR, applied by TCRdb to the immunoSEQ multiplex PCR reads, yields one record per CDR3 protein. The sample holds fewer than 350,000 distinct CDR3 sequences, 65% to 90% seen once. Sequences were obtained from CD8+ T cells from PBMCs. The receptors derive from a human donor with multiple sclerosis. CDR3s include the opening cysteine and the closing phenylalanine or tryptophan. D genes are given only for firm matches. Some rows mark clone size as missing; the rest say once, few, many or name a class of expanded clone.

>TRBV29-1|.|.|TRBJ2-2|15
CSAHSGDPSTGELFF
TGCAGCGCCCACTCGGGGGATCCGTCCACCGGGGAGCTGTTTTTT
>TRBV28|.|.|TRBJ1-5|14
CASSPIGGDQPQHF
TGTGCCAGCAGCCCGATAGGAGGGGATCAGCCCCAGCATTTT
>TRBV6-1|.|.|TRBJ2-1|19
CASSGASLGEVARYNEQFF
TGTGCCAGCAGTGGGGCCTCACTAGGGGAAGTAGCTAGGTACAATGAGCAGTTCTTC
>TRBV27|.|.|TRBJ2-1|17
CASSSHNRKWFYNEQFF
TGTGCCAGCAGTTCCCACAACAGGAAGTGGTTCTACAATGAGCAGTTCTTC
>TRBV6-5|TRBD1|.|TRBJ2-7|13
CASIGTGVDEQYF
TGTGCCAGCATAGGGACAGGCGTCGACGAGCAGTACTTC
>TRBV20-1|.|.|TRBJ2-1|16
CSARDPGASSYNEQFF
TGCAGTGCTAGAGATCCTGGTGCGAGCTCCTACAATGAGCAGTTCTTC
>TRBV4-2|TRBD2|.|TRBJ2-3|16
CASSPHGTRTTDTQYF
TGTGCCAGCAGCCCCCACGGGACTAGGACCACAGATACGCAGTATTTT
>TRBV20-1|TRBD2|.|TRBJ2-1|15
CSARDRVGGWNEQFF
TGCAGTGCTAGAGATCGGGTGGGAGGGTGGAATGAGCAGTTCTTC
>TRBV6-6|.|.|TRBJ2-5|15
CASSSPEDSQETQYF
TGTGCCAGCAGCTCCCCGGAGGACAGCCAAGAGACCCAGTACTTC
>TRBV10-3|.|.|TRBJ2-7|14
CAISESEPSYEQYF
TGTGCCATCAGTGAGTCGGAGCCCTCCTACGAGCAGTACTTC
>TRBV19|TRBD2|.|TRBJ2-1|15
CASTPGTSAHNEQFF
TGTGCCAGTACCCCAGGGACTAGCGCCCACAATGAGCAGTTCTTC
>TRBV5-4|.|.|TRBJ2-1|15
CASSPDPPGVNEQFF
TGTGCCAGCAGCCCAGACCCCCCAGGGGTCAATGAGCAGTTCTTC
>TRBV27|.|once|TRBJ2-1|13
CASSRTIHNEQFF
TGTGCCAGCAGTCGGACTATTCACAATGAGCAGTTCTTC
>TRBV4-3|TRBD2|few|TRBJ2-2|17
CASSQVLREGETGELFF
TGCGCCAGCAGCCAAGTTTTACGGGAGGGCGAAACCGGGGAGCTGTTTTTT
>TRBV11-1|.|.|TRBJ1-1|20
CASSPFPAPAIPWPNTEAFF
TGTGCCAGCAGCCCCTTCCCCGCGCCGGCTATCCCCTGGCCGAACACTGAAGCTTTCTTT
>TRBV6-1|.|few|TRBJ1-1|11
CASSESPEAFF
TGTGCCAGCAGTGAAAGCCCTGAAGCTTTCTTT
>TRBV27|.|few|TRBJ2-7|14
CASSLWSSSYEQYF
TGTGCCAGCAGTTTGTGGTCCAGCTCCTACGAGCAGTACTTC
>TRBV6-5|.|.|TRBJ2-5|15
CASSYSGTPGETQYF
TGTGCCAGCAGTTACTCTGGGACCCCCGGTGAGACCCAGTACTTC
>TRBV18|.|.|TRBJ2-7|13
CASSPPGALEQYF
TGTGCCAGCTCACCCCCCGGCGCCCTAGAGCAGTACTTC
>TRBV19|TRBD1|.|TRBJ2-7|14
CASSMTGVTYEQYF
TGTGCCAGTAGTATGACAGGGGTGACCTACGAGCAGTACTTC
>TRBV4-3|TRBD1|.|TRBJ2-7|17
CASSPYFSGGTIREQYF
TGCGCCAGCAGCCCTTACTTTTCAGGGGGCACGATACGCGAGCAGTACTTC
>TRBV9|.|.|TRBJ2-2|15
CASSVGGAPGGELFF
TGTGCCAGCAGCGTAGGCGGGGCGCCCGGCGGGGAGCTGTTTTTT
>TRBV2|.|.|TRBJ2-1|17
CASSDEPGSFSYNEQFF
TGTGCCAGCAGTGATGAGCCAGGGAGTTTTTCCTACAATGAGCAGTTCTTC
>TRBV4-3|TRBD2|few|TRBJ2-1|17
CASSQDRASGFYNEQFF
TGCGCCAGCAGCCAAGATCGGGCTAGCGGGTTTTACAATGAGCAGTTCTTC
>TRBV10-3|TRBD2|.|TRBJ2-7|13
CATSGSSGNEQYF
TGTGCCACTAGCGGGAGTAGTGGTAACGAGCAGTACTTC
>TRBV7-9|TRBD2|once|TRBJ2-1|16
CASTLPNGTRWNEQFF
TGTGCCAGCACCCTCCCCAACGGGACTAGATGGAATGAGCAGTTCTTC
>TRBV9|TRBD2|.|TRBJ2-2|16
CASSVEVAGETGELFF
TGTGCCAGCAGCGTAGAGGTAGCGGGAGAGACCGGGGAGCTGTTTTTT
>TRBV6-1|.|.|TRBJ2-2|14
CAIRSDHNTGELFF
TGTGCCATCCGTAGCGACCATAACACCGGGGAGCTGTTTTTT
>TRBV5-4|.|.|TRBJ1-2|17
CASRDSPIYEDGVGYTF
TGTGCCAGCAGGGACTCCCCTATATACGAGGACGGGGTTGGCTACACCTTC
>TRBV5-5|.|.|TRBJ2-5|14
CASSPPWDQETQYF
TGTGCCAGCAGCCCACCCTGGGACCAAGAGACCCAGTACTTC
>TRBV4-3|TRBD2|.|TRBJ2-2|19
CASSQQGLAGRKNTGELFF
TGCGCCAGCAGCCAACAGGGACTAGCGGGGAGAAAAAACACCGGGGAGCTGTTTTTT
>TRBV30|.|.|TRBJ1-5|13
CAWSTTGNQPQHF
TGTGCCTGGAGTACGACAGGAAATCAGCCCCAGCATTTT
>TRBV3-1|TRBD1|.|TRBJ2-3|16
CASSQTDRGPRDTQYF
TGTGCCAGCAGCCAAACCGACAGGGGGCCTCGCGATACGCAGTATTTT
>TRBV25-1|.|.|TRBJ2-2|12
CASCTDTGELFF
TGTGCCAGCTGTACGGACACCGGGGAGCTGTTTTTT
>TRBV5-5|TRBD1|once|TRBJ1-1|15
CASSQRTGPNTEAFF
TGTGCCAGCAGCCAGCGGACAGGGCCTAACACTGAAGCTTTCTTT
>TRBV7-9|TRBD1|.|TRBJ1-2|16
CASSLTGQGRNYGYTF
TGTGCCAGCAGCTTAACTGGACAGGGACGTAACTATGGCTACACCTTC
>TRBV28|.|.|TRBJ2-1|12
CASSESRNEQFF
TGTGCCAGCAGCGAATCAAGGAATGAGCAGTTCTTC
>TRBV7-9|.|.|TRBJ2-1|18
CASRSGTIGAVQGNEQFF
TGTGCCAGCAGATCCGGGACGATCGGGGCCGTCCAGGGGAATGAGCAGTTCTTC
>TRBV5-1|TRBD1|once|TRBJ2-7|17
CASSLKGQGTRSYEQYF
TGCGCCAGCAGCTTAAAAGGACAGGGGACGAGATCCTACGAGCAGTACTTC
>TRBV20-1|.|.|TRBJ2-1|14
CSAREGAGYNEQFF
TGCAGTGCTAGAGAAGGGGCGGGCTACAATGAGCAGTTCTTC
>TRBV27|TRBD2|.|TRBJ2-1|12
CASNMRGAEQFF
TGTGCCAGCAATATGCGGGGGGCTGAGCAGTTCTTC
>TRBV29-1|.|.|TRBJ1-2|13
CSGEGGDNYGYTF
TGCAGCGGAGAAGGGGGAGATAACTATGGCTACACCTTC
>TRBV15|.|.|TRBJ2-1|13
CATRETVKDEQFF
TGTGCCACCAGGGAGACAGTCAAGGATGAGCAGTTCTTC
>TRBV4-1|TRBD2|.|TRBJ2-1|15
CASSQDGLGLYEQFF
TGCGCCAGCAGCCAAGACGGACTAGGACTCTATGAGCAGTTCTTC
>TRBV7-9|.|.|TRBJ1-2|16
CASSFFPATDGDGYTF
TGTGCCAGCAGCTTTTTCCCCGCGACAGATGGGGATGGCTACACCTTC